This T cell receptor beta chain emerged from a study of blood T cell repertoires in COVID-19. Across the whole study: The analysed material was cDNA or gDNA that came from T cells, B-cell-depleted T cells, or PBMCs.

This clone was observed a single time. Enrolled during active infection, Seattle patients were then followed longitudinally. The table came from immunoSEQ multiplex PCR; TCRdb's copy has only in-frame clones and leaves some out. The table has about 170,000 clones, roughly nine tenths seen once. From germline, CDR1 is SGHDN and CDR2 FVKESK. This CDR3 is 16 amino acids long. Trimming at V came to 0 bases and at J to 6 bases, leaving 6 bases not matched to a gene. Sequencing was performed on peripheral blood. The V and J genes are TRBV14 and TRBJ2-4; 9 bases are a match to TRBD2. This sequence originates from a woman aged 60-70 years with COVID-19, enrolled during active disease. CDR3 loop: CASSQDLSLAGNIQYF. The CDR3 DNA is TGTGCCAGCAGCCAAGATCTGTCACTAGCGGGAAACATTCAGTACTTC.